These 15 T cell receptor beta chains came from one sample sequenced in a study of chemoradiotherapy in HPV16-positive cancers. Profiled with immunoSEQ multiplex PCR; TCRdb holds only in-frame clones, not every one. The data contain 9,500 to 15,000 clones, around 85% of them seen just once; the ten biggest clones take up under 1.2%. This material was obtained from a patient who underwent chemoradiotherapy. Every receptor here comes from a human donor with HPV-associated anogenital cancer.

This CDR3 reads CASSYGQNNEKLFF. The CDR3 DNA reads TGTGCCAGCAGCTACGGACAGAATAATGAAAAACTGTTTTTT. The chain carries TRBV11-2 and TRBJ1-4, with D perhaps matching TRBD1 (6 bases). Trimming left V 4 bases short and J 4 bases short, with 10 bases between. CDR1 is SGHAT and CDR2 is FQNNGV in the germline V gene. The CDR3 consists of 14 residues.

CDR3 sequence: CASGPGAGNQPQHF. For the CDR3, the DNA is TGCGCCAGCGGTCCAGGGGCGGGCAATCAGCCCCAGCATTTT. The chain employs TRBV4-1 and TRBJ1-5; tentatively, D is TRBD1 (6 bases). V lost 8 bases to trimming and J lost 2 bases, with 13 bases between them. Per germline, CDR1 MGHRA and CDR2 YSYEKL. The CDR3 length is 14 residues.

The CDR3 region has the DNA TGTGCCAGCAGCGTAGCAGGGCAGGGCGGGGAGCTGTTTTTT. Its translation: CASSVAGQGGELFF. The chain combines TRBV9 with TRBJ2-2; a possible D gene is TRBD1 (5 bases). From germline, CDR1 is SGDLS and CDR2 YYNGEE. Deletions cut 0 bases from V and 7 bases from J, with 10 bases between. This CDR3 contains 14 residues.

The chain couples TRBV25-1 to TRBJ2-3; D perhaps matches TRBD2 (6 bases). The V gene lost 6 bases and the J gene lost 2 bases, with 18 bases spanning the gap. The germline gives CDR1 MGHDK, CDR2 SYGVNS. This CDR3 comprises 16 residues. CDR3 amino acids: CASRAASVPSTDTQYF. In DNA form, the CDR3 reads TGTGCCAGCAGGGCCGCTAGCGTTCCCTCCACAGATACGCAGTATTTT. The full variable domain, with the rest looked up from reference TRBV25-1 and TRBJ2-3, is EADIYQTPRYLVIGTGKKITLECSQTMGHDKMYWYQQDPGMELHLIHYSYGVNSTEKGDLSSESTVSRIRTEHFPLTLESARPSHTSQYLCASRAASVPSTDTQYFGPGTRLTVL.

The rearrangement uses TRBV5-1 and TRBJ2-7; D unresolved. The CDR3 has 13 amino acids. V was pared by 1 base and J by 4 bases, with 9 bases between. Germline V gene sequence: CDR1 SGHRS, CDR2 YFSETQ. The DNA for the CDR3 is TGCGCCAGCAGCTTGCCGGCCTCGTACGAGCAGTACTTC. Translating gives CASSLPASYEQYF.

DNA for the CDR3: TGTGCCAGCAGCCTCCACACTGAGAGCCTGCCTGGCTACTTC. It is translated as CASSLHTESLPGYF. The V gene is TRBV7-2, the J gene TRBJ2-7, with D hard to call. The CDR3 has 14 residues. Between the trimmed V and J ends, which lost 5 bases and 13 bases, there was a span of 24 bases. Germline V gene sequence: CDR1 SGHTA, CDR2 FQGNSA. Together with reference TRBV7-2 and TRBJ2-7, the CDR3 gives the full variable domain: GAGVSQSPSNKVTEKGKDVELRCDPISGHTALYWYRQSLGQGLEFLIYFQGNSAPDKSGLPSDRFSAERTGGSVSTLTIQRTQQEDSAVYLCASSLHTESLPGYFGPGTRLTVT.

The rearrangement joins TRBV7-2 to TRBJ1-5, with 11 bases fitting TRBD1. V trimming: 4 bases; J trimming: 8 bases; junction bases outside the gene matches: 7. CDR1 and CDR2 (germline): SGHTA, FQGNSA. This CDR3 has 15 amino acids. CDR3 coding DNA: TGTGCCAGCAGCTCCCTCGGACAGGGGGCCGAGCCCCAGCATTTT. Protein sequence: CASSSLGQGAEPQHF.

V and J are TRBV7-2 and TRBJ2-1; D possibly corresponds to TRBD1 (6 bases). Germline CDR1 and CDR2: SGHTA and FQGNSA. V was cut by 6 bases and J by 4 bases, with 16 bases left in between. The CDR3 loop spans 15 amino acids. The CDR3 reads CASSPRGQPYNEQFF. The CDR3 nucleotides read TGTGCCAGCAGTCCCAGGGGCCAACCATACAATGAGCAGTTCTTC.

This CDR3 reads CSVGDRVEQPQHF. In DNA form, the CDR3 reads TGCAGCGTTGGGGACAGGGTTGAACAGCCCCAGCATTTT. The chain carries TRBV29-1 and TRBJ1-5, with TRBD1 matching 9 bases. CDR1 is SQVTM, CDR2 ANQGSEA, per germline. CDR3 length: 13 residues. V was clipped by 4 bases and J by 7 bases; unmatched bases: 5.

The chain has TRBV18 and TRBJ1-5; 7 bases map to TRBD1. This CDR3 has 15 amino acids. Looked up from germline, CDR1 is KGHSH and CDR2 is LQKENI. After removal of 4 bases from V and 1 base from J, the junction contained 4 bases not matched to a gene. The CDR3 coding sequence is TGTGCCAGCTCACTGGGGACAGTAAGCAATCAGCCCCAGCATTTT. This sequence encodes CASSLGTVSNQPQHF. Full variable domain (missing parts from reference TRBV18 and TRBJ1-5): NAGVMQNPRHLVRRRGQEARLRCSPMKGHSHVYWYRQLPEEGLKFMVYLQKENIIDESGMPKERFSAEFPKEGPSILRIQQVVRGDSAAYFCASSLGTVSNQPQHFGDGTRLSIL.

This rearrangement joins TRBV27 to TRBJ1-2, with D unclear. V gave up 5 bases and J gave up 2 bases, with 15 bases separating them. CDR1 is MNHEY, CDR2 SMNVEV, per germline (reference sequence). The CDR3 has 15 amino acids. The CDR3 loop is CASSPTPSTNYGYTF. In DNA form, the CDR3 reads TGTGCCAGCAGTCCCACGCCCTCAACAAACTATGGCTACACCTTC.

This clone was seen a handful of times. The V call is TRBV16, the J call TRBJ1-1; 8 positions agree with TRBD1. V lost 4 bases and J lost 12; bases outside the gene matches: 7. This CDR3 has 12 amino acids. Germline V gives CDR1 KGHSY, CDR2 FQNENV. CDR3 region: CASSRTAGGSFF. CDR3 in DNA: TGTGCCAGCAGCCGCACCGCAGGGGGCTCTTTCTTT.

The chain uses TRBV19 and TRBJ2-1; 8 nucleotides match TRBD2. The CDR3 contains 15 residues. The germline CDR1 and CDR2 sequences are LNHDA and SQIVND (reference sequence). V lost 4 bases, J lost 8 bases, and 10 bases stayed unmatched. The chain's CDR3 is CASSTGLEVSYEQFF. CDR3 DNA sequence: TGTGCCAGTAGTACGGGACTAGAAGTTAGCTATGAGCAGTTCTTC.

The V and J genes are TRBV27 and TRBJ2-5; 10 nucleotides agree with TRBD2. From germline, CDR1 is MNHEY and CDR2 SMNVEV (reference sequence). The CDR3 has 16 residues. Trimming cost V 4 bases and J 2 bases; bases outside gene matches: 7. The CDR3 coding sequence is TGTGCCAGCAGTTGGACTAGCGGACGTCTACAAGAGACCCAGTACTTC. Protein product: CASSWTSGRLQETQYF.

In its sample, this clone was seen once. V gene TRBV5-1 combines with J gene TRBJ2-7, with 7 positions matching TRBD1. The junction had 6 bases not matched to a gene; V was cut back by 4 bases and J by 2 bases. Germline loops: CDR1 SGHRS, CDR2 YFSETQ. The CDR3 has 14 residues. The CDR3: CASSLGTVPYEQYF. The CDR3 bases are TGCGCCAGCAGCCTCGGGACAGTTCCCTACGAGCAGTACTTC. Based on the CDR3 plus reference TRBV5-1 and TRBJ2-7, the full variable domain is KAGVTQTPRYLIKTRGQQVTLSCSPISGHRSVSWYQQTPGQGLQFLFEYFSETQRNKGNFPGRFSGRQFSNSRSEMNVSTLELGDSALYLCASSLGTVPYEQYFGPGTRLTVT.